The entry below gives a single T cell receptor beta chain sequence along with its context. The method was immunoSEQ multiplex PCR; TCRdb's version includes in-frame clones alone and lacks a portion of them. The sample yields roughly 310,000 clones, approximately 90% seen once. The J segment lost 3 bases and the V segment lost 6 bases, leaving 4 bases of the junction unmatched. The germline CDR1 and CDR2 sequences are SGHTA and FQGNSA. This CDR3 contains 14 residues. The sample is drawn from a study of blood T cell repertoires in COVID-19. Overall study context: The cDNA or gDNA used as material had been derived from T cells, B-cell-depleted T cells, or PBMCs.

The V gene is TRBV7-2, the J gene TRBJ1-4; TRBD1 aligns across 7 bases. The clonotype comes from a woman aged 40 to 49 who had recovered from COVID-19. Sequencing input: PBMCs or T cells enriched from blood (not recorded which). CDR3 in DNA: TGTGCCAGCAGTACCGGGACAGCTAATGAAAAACTGTTTTTT. Encoded protein: CASSTGTANEKLFF.